The sequence of this T cell receptor (beta chain) was determined in a study of T cells in women clearing cervical HPV infection. Study details: Controls gave blood once infection was undetectable; cases at lesion identification. With HLA typing for only a few women, HLA confounding remains possible. Findings of the study overall: Controls had more TRBV6-7 (about 0.16%) than cases (around 0.11%).

All participants had a single incident cervical HPV16 infection, and prevalent HPV16 infections were excluded. The germline CDR1 and CDR2 sequences are SEHNR and FQNEAQ (reference sequence). This CDR3 region has 13 residues. With V trimmed by 5 bases and J by 3 bases, 2 bases remained unmatched. As for this clone: Its antigen remains unknown. The CDR3 is cut off 3 residues early in the read; its end comes from the germline J gene.

This table comes from immunoSEQ multiplex PCR, and its TCRdb copy is limited to in-frame clones, with some not included. In all, the sample yields tens of thousands of clones. What was sequenced was blood buffy coat. This chain links TRBV7-9 with TRBJ2-3; 7 bases are shared with TRBD2. The origin of this receptor is a woman aged 18 to 75 with a cervical HPV16 infection that either progressed to CIN3+ or cleared (not recorded which). This CDR3 is CASSTGLTDTQYF. The covered CDR3 bases are TGTGCCAGCAGCACGGGACTAACAGATACG.